These T cell receptor beta chains were read from a single sample in a study of blood T cells in healthy people across ages. TCRdb fed the 5' RACE reads into MiXCR, producing one record per CDR3 protein. Counted here are fewer than 1.5 million distinct CDR3 sequences, 42% occurring once; the ten biggest clones make up less than 8%. The sample taken for sequencing was blood. All receptors derive from a woman aged 18-29 years in good health. Each CDR3 is given without its conserved first and last residue. The D gene is left open where the match is weak.

V gene	D gene	J gene	CDR3 protein
TRBV5-1	-	TRBJ2-2	ASSRGSTGELF
TRBV6-5	-	TRBJ2-7	ASSYGVPYEQY
TRBV2	-	TRBJ1-5	ASSDRGVFEQPQH
TRBV29-1	TRBD2	-	SVEGPLAAPNEQY
TRBV7-4	-	TRBJ2-7	ASSRIRLAYEQY
TRBV29-1	-	TRBJ1-4	SVDVLGAVNEKLF
TRBV6-2/TRBV6-3	TRBD2	TRBJ2-7	ASSFPVPGTRSYEQY
TRBV20-1	-	TRBJ2-3	SARGLGAGTDTQY
TRBV20-1	-	TRBJ1-5	NARDEVALGNQPQH
TRBV20-1	TRBD2	TRBJ2-1	SALPLAGGDRTYNEQF
TRBV11-2	-	TRBJ2-1	ASSLDLPKGAGKSYNEQF
TRBV7-2	-	-	ASGGFRQQETQY
TRBV20-1	-	TRBJ2-5	SATPPPVKETQY
TRBV15	-	TRBJ2-5	ATSRDVSGRDQY
TRBV20-1	TRBD2	TRBJ2-1	SARSGLAANEQF
TRBV30	-	TRBJ2-1	ACYSYNEQF
TRBV12-3/TRBV12-4	TRBD2	TRBJ2-3	ASSLSGSKDTQY
TRBV27	TRBD2	TRBJ2-1	ASSLLAGGRNRNEQF
TRBV11-2	TRBD2	TRBJ2-5	ASSLALGLAGSRFGLYQETQY
TRBV7-9	-	TRBJ2-5	ASSLWVLSQETQY
TRBV6-1	TRBD1	TRBJ2-5	ASSMTRGLKETQY
TRBV12-3/TRBV12-4	-	TRBJ2-1	ASCLTQINEQF
TRBV2	-	TRBJ2-2	ASHSRLNTGELF
TRBV12-3/TRBV12-4	-	TRBJ1-1	ASSLLDNTEAF
TRBV7-9	TRBD2	TRBJ2-2	ASSRGWASGGLNTGELF
TRBV20-1	TRBD2	TRBJ2-1	SSPYAGVGNEQF
TRBV11-2	-	TRBJ1-6	ASSLEGGGNSPLH
TRBV15	-	TRBJ2-3	ATSASTDTQY